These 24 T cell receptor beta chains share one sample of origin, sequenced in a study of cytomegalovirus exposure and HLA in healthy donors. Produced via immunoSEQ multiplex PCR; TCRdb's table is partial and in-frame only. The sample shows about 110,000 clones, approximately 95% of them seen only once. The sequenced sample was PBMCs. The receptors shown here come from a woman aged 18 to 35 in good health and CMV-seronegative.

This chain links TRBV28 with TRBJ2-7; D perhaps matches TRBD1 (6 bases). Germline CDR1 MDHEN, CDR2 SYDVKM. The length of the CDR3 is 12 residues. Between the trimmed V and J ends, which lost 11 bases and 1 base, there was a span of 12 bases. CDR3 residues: CAVRQDSYEQYF. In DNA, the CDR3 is TGTGCCGTCAGACAGGATTCCTACGAGCAGTACTTC.

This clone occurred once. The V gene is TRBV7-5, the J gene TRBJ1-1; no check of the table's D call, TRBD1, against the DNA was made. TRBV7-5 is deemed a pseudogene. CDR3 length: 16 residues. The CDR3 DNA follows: TGTGTCAGAAGCTTAGCTGGGGGACAGGGGTTCACTGAAGCTTTCTTT. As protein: CVRSLAGGQGFTEAFF.

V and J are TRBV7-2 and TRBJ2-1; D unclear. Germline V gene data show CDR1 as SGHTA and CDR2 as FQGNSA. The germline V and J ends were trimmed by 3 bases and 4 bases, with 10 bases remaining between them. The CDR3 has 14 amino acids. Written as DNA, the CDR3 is TGTGCCAGCAGCTTGGCAAATACGTACAATGAGCAGTTCTTC. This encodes CASSLANTYNEQFF.

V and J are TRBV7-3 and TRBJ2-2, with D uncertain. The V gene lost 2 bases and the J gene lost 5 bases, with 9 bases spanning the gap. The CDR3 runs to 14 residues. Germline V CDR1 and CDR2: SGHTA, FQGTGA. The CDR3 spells CASSLSSVTGELFF. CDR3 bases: TGTGCCAGCAGCTTATCATCGGTTACCGGGGAGCTGTTTTTT.

DNA for the CDR3: TGTGCCAGCAGCTTAACGTCCAGCGGGGGGCCAAGCTCCTACAATGAGCAGTTCTTC. Its protein product is CASSLTSSGGPSSYNEQFF. The chain uses TRBV11-2 and TRBJ2-1; 9 bases fit TRBD2. V was clipped by 2 bases and J by 0 bases; unmatched bases: 11. This CDR3 region has 19 residues. CDR1 is SGHAT and CDR2 is FQNNGV in the germline V gene.

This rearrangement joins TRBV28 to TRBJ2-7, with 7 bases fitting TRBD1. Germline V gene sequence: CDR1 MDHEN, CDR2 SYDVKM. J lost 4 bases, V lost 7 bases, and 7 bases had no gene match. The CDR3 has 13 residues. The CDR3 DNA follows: TGTGCCAGCAATCTACGGGACAGATACGAGCAGTACTTC. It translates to CASNLRDRYEQYF.

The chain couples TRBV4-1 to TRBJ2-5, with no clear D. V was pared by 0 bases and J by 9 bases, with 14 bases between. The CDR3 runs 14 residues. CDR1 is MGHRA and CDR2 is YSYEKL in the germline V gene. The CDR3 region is CASSQETRQKAQYF. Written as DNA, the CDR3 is TGCGCCAGCAGCCAAGAGACTCGCCAGAAGGCCCAGTACTTC.

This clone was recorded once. CDR3 sequence (DNA): TGTGCCAGCAGCTTAGAGCGGGGGGGCTACGAGCAGTACTTC. The encoded protein is CASSLERGGYEQYF. The chain recombines TRBV7-2 with TRBJ2-7, with 10 nucleotides matching TRBD2. After removal of 1 base from V and 3 bases from J, the junction contained 0 bases not matched to a gene. The germline CDR1 and CDR2 sequences are SGHTA and FQGNSA. The CDR3 runs 14 residues.

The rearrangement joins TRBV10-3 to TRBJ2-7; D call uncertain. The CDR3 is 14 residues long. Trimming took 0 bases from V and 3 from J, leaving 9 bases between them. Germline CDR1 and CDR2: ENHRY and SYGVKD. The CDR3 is CAISESSQIYEQYF. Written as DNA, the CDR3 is TGTGCCATCAGTGAGTCGTCACAGATCTACGAGCAGTACTTC.

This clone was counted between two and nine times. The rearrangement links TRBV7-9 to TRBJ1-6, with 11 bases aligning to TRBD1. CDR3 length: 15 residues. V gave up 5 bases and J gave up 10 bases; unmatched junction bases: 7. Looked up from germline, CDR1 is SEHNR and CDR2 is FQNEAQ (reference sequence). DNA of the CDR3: TGTGCCAGCAGCAGCCGGACAGGGGGCAGGTCACCCCTCCACTTT. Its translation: CASSSRTGGRSPLHF.

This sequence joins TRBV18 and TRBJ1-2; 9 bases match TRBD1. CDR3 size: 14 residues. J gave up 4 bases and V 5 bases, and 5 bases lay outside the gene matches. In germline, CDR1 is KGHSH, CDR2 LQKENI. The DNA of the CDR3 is TGTGCCAGCTCAGTGGGACAGGGAGGCTATGGCTACACCTTC. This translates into CASSVGQGGYGYTF.

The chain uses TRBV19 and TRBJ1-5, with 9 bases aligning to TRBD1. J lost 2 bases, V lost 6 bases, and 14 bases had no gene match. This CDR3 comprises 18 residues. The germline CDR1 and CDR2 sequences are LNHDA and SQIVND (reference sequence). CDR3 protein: CASSLRQGQGRGNQPQHF. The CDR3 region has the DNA TGTGCCAGTAGCTTACGACAGGGACAGGGCCGGGGCAATCAGCCCCAGCATTTT.

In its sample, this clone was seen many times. CDR3 loop: CASRVRSPDNSPLHF. The CDR3 DNA follows: TGTGCCAGCAGAGTTCGGTCCCCGGATAATTCACCCCTCCACTTT. This chain links TRBV6-6 with TRBJ1-6; D call uncertain. V lost 6 bases and J lost 5, with 14 bases in between. This CDR3 contains 15 residues. Germline V CDR1 and CDR2: MNHNY, SVGAGI (reference sequence).

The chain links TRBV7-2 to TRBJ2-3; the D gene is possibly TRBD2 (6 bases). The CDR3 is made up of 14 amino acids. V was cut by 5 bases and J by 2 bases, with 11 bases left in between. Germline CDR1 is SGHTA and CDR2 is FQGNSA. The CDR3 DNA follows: TGTGCCAGCAGCCCCGAACTAGCCACAGATACGCAGTATTTT. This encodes CASSPELATDTQYF.

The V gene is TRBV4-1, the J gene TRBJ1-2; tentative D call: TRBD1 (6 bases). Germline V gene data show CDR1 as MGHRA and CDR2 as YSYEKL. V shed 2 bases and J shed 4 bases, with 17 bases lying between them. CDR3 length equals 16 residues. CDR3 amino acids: CASSQNPTGYSYGYTF. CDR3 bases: TGCGCCAGCAGCCAAAATCCCACAGGGTATAGCTATGGCTACACCTTC.

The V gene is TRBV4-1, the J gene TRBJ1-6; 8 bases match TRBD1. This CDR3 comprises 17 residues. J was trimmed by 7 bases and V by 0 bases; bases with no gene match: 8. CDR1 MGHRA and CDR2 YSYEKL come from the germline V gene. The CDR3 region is CASSQEYGQGANSPLHF. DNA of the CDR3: TGCGCCAGCAGCCAAGAATACGGACAGGGAGCAAATTCACCCCTCCACTTT.

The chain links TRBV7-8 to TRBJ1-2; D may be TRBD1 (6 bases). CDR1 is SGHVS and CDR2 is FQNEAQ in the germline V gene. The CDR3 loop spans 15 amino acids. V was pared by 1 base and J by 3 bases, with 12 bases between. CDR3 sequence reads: CASSLDGGLDYGYTF. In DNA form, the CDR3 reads TGTGCCAGCAGCTTAGACGGGGGGCTGGACTATGGCTACACCTTC.

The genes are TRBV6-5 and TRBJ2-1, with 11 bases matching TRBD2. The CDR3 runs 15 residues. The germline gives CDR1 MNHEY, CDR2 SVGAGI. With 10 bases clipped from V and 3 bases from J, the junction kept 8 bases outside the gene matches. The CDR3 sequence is CANILLAGGYNEQFF. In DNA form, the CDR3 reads TGTGCCAACATACTCCTAGCGGGGGGCTACAATGAGCAGTTCTTC.

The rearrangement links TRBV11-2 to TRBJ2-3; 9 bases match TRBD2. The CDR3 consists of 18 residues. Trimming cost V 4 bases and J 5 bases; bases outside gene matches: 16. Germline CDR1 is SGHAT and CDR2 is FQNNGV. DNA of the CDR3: TGTGCCAGCAGCTGGAGACAAGGCGGGGGGGCTGGGATAGATACGCAGTATTTT. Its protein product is CASSWRQGGGAGIDTQYF.

CDR3 protein: CATSRARGMNTEAFF. CDR3 DNA sequence: TGTGCCACCAGCAGAGCCAGGGGGATGAACACTGAAGCTTTCTTT. The V gene is TRBV15, the J gene TRBJ1-1; 7 nucleotides match TRBD1. Germline loops: CDR1 LNHNV, CDR2 YYDKDF (reference sequence). This CDR3 comprises 15 residues. The trim removed 1 base at V and 0 bases at J, leaving 2 bases unmatched.

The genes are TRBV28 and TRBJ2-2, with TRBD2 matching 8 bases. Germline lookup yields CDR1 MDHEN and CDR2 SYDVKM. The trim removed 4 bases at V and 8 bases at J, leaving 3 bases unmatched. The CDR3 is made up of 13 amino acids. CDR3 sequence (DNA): TGTGCCAGCAGTTATGCGGGAGGTGGGGAGCTGTTTTTT. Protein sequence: CASSYAGGGELFF.

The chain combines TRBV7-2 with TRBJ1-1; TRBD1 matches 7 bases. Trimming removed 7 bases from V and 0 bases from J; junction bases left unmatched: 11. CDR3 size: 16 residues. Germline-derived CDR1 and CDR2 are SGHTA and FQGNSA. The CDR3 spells CASTADRVPMNTEAFF. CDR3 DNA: TGTGCCAGCACCGCAGACAGGGTCCCAATGAACACTGAAGCTTTCTTT. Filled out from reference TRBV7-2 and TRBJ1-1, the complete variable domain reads GAGVSQSPSNKVTEKGKDVELRCDPISGHTALYWYRQSLGQGLEFLIYFQGNSAPDKSGLPSDRFSAERTGGSVSTLTIQRTQQEDSAVYLCASTADRVPMNTEAFFGQGTRLTVV.

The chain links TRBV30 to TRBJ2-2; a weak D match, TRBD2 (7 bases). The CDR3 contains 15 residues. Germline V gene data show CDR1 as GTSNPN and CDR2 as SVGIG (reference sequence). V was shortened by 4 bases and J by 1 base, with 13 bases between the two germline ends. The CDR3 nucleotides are TGTGCCTGGACCCTAGGGGGGGTGAACACCGGGGAGCTGTTTTTT. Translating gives CAWTLGGVNTGELFF.

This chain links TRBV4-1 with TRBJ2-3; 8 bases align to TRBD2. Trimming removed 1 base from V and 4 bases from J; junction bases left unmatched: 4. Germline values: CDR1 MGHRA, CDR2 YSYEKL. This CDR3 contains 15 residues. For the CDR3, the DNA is TGCGCCAGCAGCCAAGTGTCGGGGGGGCCAGATACGCAGTATTTT. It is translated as CASSQVSGGPDTQYF.